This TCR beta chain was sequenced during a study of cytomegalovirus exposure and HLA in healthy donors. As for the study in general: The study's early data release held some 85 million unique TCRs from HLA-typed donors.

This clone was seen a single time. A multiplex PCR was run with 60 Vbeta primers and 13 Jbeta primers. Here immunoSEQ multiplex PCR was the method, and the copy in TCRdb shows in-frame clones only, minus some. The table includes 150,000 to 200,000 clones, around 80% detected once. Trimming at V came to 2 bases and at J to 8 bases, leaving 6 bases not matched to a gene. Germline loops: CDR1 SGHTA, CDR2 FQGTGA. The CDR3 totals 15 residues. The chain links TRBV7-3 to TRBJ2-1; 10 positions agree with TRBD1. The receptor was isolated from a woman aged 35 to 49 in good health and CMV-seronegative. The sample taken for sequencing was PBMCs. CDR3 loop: CASSLGTGERDEQFF. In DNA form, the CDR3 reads TGTGCCAGCAGCTTAGGGACAGGGGAAAGGGATGAGCAGTTCTTC.